The following is a T cell receptor (beta chain) sequence with its context. The record originates from a study of blood T cell repertoires in COVID-19. Study background: The analysed material was cDNA or gDNA that came from T cells, B-cell-depleted T cells, or PBMCs.

Original data processing: Amplification from reference gene primers served as the basis for estimated nucleated cell counts. TCRdb keeps only in-frame clones here, not all; method: immunoSEQ multiplex PCR. The DNA was the basis for D and trimming; V, J and clone size are from that table. Here the sample spans approximately 190,000 clones, under 90% being singletons. The origin of this receptor is a human donor in a cohort sampled during active COVID-19. Sequencing input: peripheral blood.

The CDR3 bases are TGTGCCAGCAGCTTACTCCAGCGGAACCAAGAGACCCAGTACTTC. Encoded protein: CASSLLQRNQETQYF. The chain recombines TRBV7-8 with TRBJ2-5; a possible D gene is TRBD2 (5 bases). Trimming shortened V by 2 bases and J by 0 bases, and 10 bases separated the two germline ends. CDR3 length equals 15 residues. Per germline, CDR1 SGHVS and CDR2 FQNEAQ.